A single T cell receptor (beta chain) is shown here with its context. Its antigen target is currently unknown. The record has no base qualities; no much larger clone is one base away. This sample stems from a study of cytomegalovirus exposure and HLA in healthy donors (dated by TCRdb to the late 2010s). Context from the whole study: In an earlier analysis of about 560 of the donors, 276 Gb of sequence data and about 110 million unique TCR beta sequences from roughly 190 million T cells were reported. A later analysis re-analyzed previously published TCR beta repertoires from several hundred donors and added high-resolution HLA genotyping to study TCR occurrence patterns. The T cell repertoires of 700 or so subjects were profiled by immunosequencing and related to cytomegalovirus serostatus. Among the roughly 400 genotyped donors, about 85% belonged to the genetic ancestry cluster associated with self-reported Caucasian donors. Class I and class II HLA loci were covered by the typing at four-digit resolution. In the later analysis, no new phenotypic data were used to find candidate immune exposures; instead, reliance was placed on TCR beta sequences and their occurrence across donors. Besides the first cohort of around 670 subjects, a separate validation cohort made up of 120 different subjects was used. An early release that covered about 600 HLA-typed donors contained approximately 300 gigabases of sequencing data and 80 million or so unique TCR sequences. A later genetic analysis used genome-wide SNP genotypes for about 65% of the 666 donors, treating that subset as a discovery cohort. An earlier analysis of roughly 580 of the donors used high-throughput TCR beta sequencing to judge whether each TCR beta V gene segment behaved as functional or pseudogenic. On average, approximately 250,000 unique TCR beta nucleotide sequences were sequenced per donor among 398 genotyped donors of the cohort, with around 19% of those sequences being non-productive. To predict cytomegalovirus infection status, the study combined high-throughput TCR immunosequencing, statistical association of individual TCRs with disease status, and machine learning. Alongside the repertoire data, information on donor age, sex, ethnicity and CMV serostatus was compiled. Four or five DR-DQ haplotypes were treated as single units for association and clustering because of strong linkage in the cohort. Every repertoire in the discovery cohort had been generated on one and the same sequencing platform. The aim of the study was to test whether cataloging public T cell receptors could identify signatures of past pathogen exposure. The number of donors typed differed by locus, with about 620-630 for A, B, C, DRB1 and DQB1, around 500 for DQA1, 606 for DPA1, and 400 to 490 for DPB1.

The cohort consisted of more than 650 healthy bone marrow donors. Cohort members were all nominally healthy when sampled, although unrecorded immune exposures were likely present. The donor tested CMV seronegative and was one of the 352 seronegative cohort members. Every donor gave a peripheral blood sample, and the peripheral blood mononuclear cells from that sample were used for TCR beta sequencing. The Qiagen DNeasy Blood Extraction Kit was used to extract genomic DNA from the blood cell samples. The method behind the library was the immunoSEQ multiplex PCR assay. The multiplex PCR relied on a mix of 60 forward primers for TCR Vbeta segments and 13 reverse primers for TCR Jbeta segments. Amplification of the CDR3 region of rearranged TCR beta genes was performed with a multiplex PCR assay on genomic DNA. On the Illumina HiSeq System, the amplified TCR beta libraries were sequenced as 87-base-pair reads. The paper's data handling went like this. In a later analysis, roughly 80 million unique TCR beta chains were counted across the 500 to 850 repertoires, and some 10 million of these chains were shared by at least two donors. To remove PCR and sequencing errors, raw reads were error-corrected and collapsed into unique sequences using a nearest-neighbor algorithm that merged closely related sequences. To assign V, D and J gene segments, CDR3 sequences were aligned to IMGT reference sequences. For a sequence to be retained, a match of at least six nucleotides was required to both a V gene segment and a J gene segment. A rearrangement was called productive if the CDR3 had no stop codons and remained in frame with V and J, and every other rearrangement was called non-productive. Following IMGT convention, CDR3 was defined as the stretch from the second conserved V-encoded cysteine to the conserved J-encoded phenylalanine. The earlier analysis of 550 to 650 of the donors excluded any sequence lacking an unambiguous match to a single V gene segment. In an earlier analysis of roughly 500 of the donors, V segments were called functional above 56.7% productive rearrangements and were called segregating when the between-donor standard deviation exceeded 5%. To diagnose cytomegalovirus status from the catalog of TCR beta chain sequences, a statistical classification framework was built. V and J gene assignment, in a later analysis, came from comparing TCR nucleotide sequences with IMGT/GENE-DB human TR gene sequences. A later analysis assigned CDR3 sequences and most-parsimonious VDJ recombination scenarios with the TCRdist pipeline. In a later analysis, every TCR beta chain was defined by the combination of its CDR3 amino acid sequence and its V-gene family, and reads without a unique V-gene family were dropped. In a later analysis, approximately 640 highly shared, low-generation-probability nucleotide sequences were removed to address suspected cross-contamination and a sequencing artifact. In a later analysis, a clonal expansion index was calculated for each public chain from normalized within-repertoire ranks of inferred template counts. In a later analysis, generation probabilities were computed using a VDJ recombination model fitted to out-of-frame rearrangements, and the results were checked against IGoR. A later analysis scored TCR-TCR, TCR-HLA and TCR-CMV co-occurrence with hypergeometric tests, applying a repertoire-size bias correction to TCR pairs. A later analysis estimated false discovery rates by permuting HLA or CMV assignments 20 times. In a later analysis, co-occurring TCRs were grouped using DBSCAN, with TCRdist sequence similarity added in when clustering inside HLA-allele-positive subsets. For co-occurrence clustering, repertoires with fewer than 30,000 or more than 120,000 public chains were excluded, along with five repertoires with anomalous nucleotide sharing. This immuneACCESS table, as held by TCRdb, lists in-frame sequences with V and J called but not all clones. Of the missing ones, under half trace to an unresolved V gene in checked studies; the others have no known cause. For V, J and clone size, that table is used; D and trimming come from the DNA. The sample profile shows 150,000 to 180,000 clones; about three quarters of them were found once. The top ten clones comprise roughly 4.2% of the sample.

The germline V gene (reference sequence) specifies SGHNT as CDR1 and YYREEE as CDR2. The CDR3 starts with the cysteine, ends with the phenylalanine, and has 14 residues. Kept here is only the CDR3 DNA, which spans 42 bases and is read in frame from base 1. V ends up 4 bases short and J 4 bases short, with an unmatched junction base count of 6. Here is what the overall study found, with its caveats: Compared with the 666-donor mean, donors in an Asian-associated ancestry cluster had fewer N-insertions in productive TCRs, according to a later genetic analysis. A cluster of highly shared sequence variants was judged likely to be a technical artifact of the sequencing pipeline. A later analysis associated around 16,000 TCR beta sequences with specific HLA alleles at a false discovery rate of 0.05. A later analysis found that HLA-associated TCR beta chains were more clonally expanded and had lower generation probabilities than equally common non-associated chains. Over 15 rarely observed V segments, including chromosome 9 orphons, were excluded from the earlier analysis of several hundred of the donors because counts were too low. In a later analysis, several top co-occurrence clusters were reported to appear linked to parvovirus B19, influenza, CMV and Epstein-Barr virus. The only immune exposure information available for the cohort was CMV serostatus. A later genetic analysis associated a missense DCLRE1C variant with V-gene and J-gene trimming of TCR beta chains, and an independent cohort replicated the association. While some public TCRs were present in many individuals, most TCR sequences turned up only very rarely across donors. HLA typing was unavailable for some donors at each locus, so association tests used only the typed subset. The cohort was sequenced for TCR beta chains only, and without alpha or paired-chain data the features that could be detected were limited. In an earlier analysis of 450 to 750 of the donors, most TCR beta V segments appeared in productive rearrangements about 87% or about 30% of the time, broadly matching IMGT annotations. According to a later analysis, most CMV-associated TCR beta chains appeared to be HLA-restricted, and the HLA associations seemed to be driven largely by CMV exposure. In the study, some 160 TCR beta chains were listed as associated with cytomegalovirus. In a later analysis, the rate of TCR association differed among HLA loci, with DRB1 alleles having the most associated TCRs and HLA-C alleles having the fewest. Presence/absence analyses assumed roughly uniform sequencing depth across donors, an assumption that may not hold. Some IMGT-functional V segments, including TRBV6-2 and TRBV6-3, could not be distinguished by the 87-base-pair reads and were therefore excluded. Strong co-occurrence of HLA alleles, especially DR and DQ, made assigning TCR associations to individual alleles difficult. Correlated functional status among segregating V segments might reflect linkage disequilibrium, but an unknown experimental factor could not be ruled out. The authors suggested that the approach could potentially be generalized to other disease states and immunological phenotypes. Three of the identified cytomegalovirus-associated TCR beta chains were confirmed in vitro to be specific for cytomegalovirus antigens. The classifier was reported to diagnose cytomegalovirus status with high specificity and sensitivity in both the original and validation cohorts. A further reported finding was that TCR beta sequences accurately predicted the HLA-A and HLA-B alleles for most subjects in the first cohort.

Here the chain combines TRBV5-4 and TRBJ1-1; 8 bases in between match TRBD1. Sample: PBMCs. The TCR comes from a woman in her thirties or forties in good health and CMV-seronegative. The sequenced DNA is TGTGCCAGCAGCCCTACTACAGGGGGCACTGAAGCTTTCTTT. This translates into CASSPTTGGTEAFF.